This entry describes one T cell receptor beta chain. This record comes from a study of blood T cell repertoires in COVID-19. Overall study context: Acute-phase and convalescent COVID-19 samples originated in the United States, Italy and Spain. T cells, B-cell-depleted T cells, or PBMCs supplied cDNA or gDNA.

Germline CDR1 MNHEY, CDR2 SVGAGI. The CDR3 is 14 amino acids. Trimming removed 5 bases at V and 4 bases at J, with 15 bases between. Source study methods: Amplified reference gene primers provided the basis for estimating nucleated cell counts. Measured with immunoSEQ multiplex PCR; TCRdb has only the in-frame clones, and not every one. Clone size and V and J calls were adopted from that table, with D and trimming inferred from the DNA. The repertoire holds 150,000 to 200,000 clones, with around four fifths as singletons. The chain uses TRBV6-5 and TRBJ2-7, with D perhaps matching TRBD1 (6 bases). Sequences were obtained from peripheral blood. The source is a woman between 65 and 79 years old with COVID-19, enrolled during active disease. DNA for the CDR3: TGTGCCAGCAGTACCGCCGGGACACCATACGAGCAGTACTTC. Translating it yields CASSTAGTPYEQYF.